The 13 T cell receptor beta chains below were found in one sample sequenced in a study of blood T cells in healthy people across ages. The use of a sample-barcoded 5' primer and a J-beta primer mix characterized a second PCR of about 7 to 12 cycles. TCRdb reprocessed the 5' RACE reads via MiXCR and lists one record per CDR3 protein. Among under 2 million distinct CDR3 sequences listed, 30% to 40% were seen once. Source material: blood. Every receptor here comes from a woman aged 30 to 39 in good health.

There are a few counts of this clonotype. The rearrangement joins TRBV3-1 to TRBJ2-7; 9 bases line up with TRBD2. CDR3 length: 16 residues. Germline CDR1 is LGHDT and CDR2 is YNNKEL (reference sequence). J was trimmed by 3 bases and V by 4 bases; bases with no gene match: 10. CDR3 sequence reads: CASSRAAGGKYYEQYF. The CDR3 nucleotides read TGTGCCAGCAGCCGAGCGGCGGGGGGGAAGTACTACGAGCAGTACTTC.

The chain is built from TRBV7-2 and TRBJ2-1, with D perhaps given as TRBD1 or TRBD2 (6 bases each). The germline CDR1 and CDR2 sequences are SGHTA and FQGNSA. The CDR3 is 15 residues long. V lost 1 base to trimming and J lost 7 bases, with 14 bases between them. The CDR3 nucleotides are TGTGCCAGCAGCTTAGGTTTGGGGGGCGGGAATGAGCAGTTCTTC. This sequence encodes CASSLGLGGGNEQFF.

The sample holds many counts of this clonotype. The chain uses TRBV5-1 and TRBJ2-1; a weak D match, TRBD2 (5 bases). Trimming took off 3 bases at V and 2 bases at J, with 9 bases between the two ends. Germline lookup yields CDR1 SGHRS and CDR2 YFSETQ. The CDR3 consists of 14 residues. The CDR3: CASSSGDTYNEQFF. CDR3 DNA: TGCGCCAGCAGCTCCGGGGATACCTACAATGAGCAGTTCTTC.

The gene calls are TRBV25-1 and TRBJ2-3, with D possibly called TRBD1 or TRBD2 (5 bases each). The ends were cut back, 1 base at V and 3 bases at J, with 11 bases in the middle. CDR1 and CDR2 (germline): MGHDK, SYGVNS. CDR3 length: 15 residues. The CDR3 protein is CASSELEGHTDTQYF. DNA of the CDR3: TGTGCCAGCAGTGAATTAGAGGGGCATACAGATACGCAGTATTTT. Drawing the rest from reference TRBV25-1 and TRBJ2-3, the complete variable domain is EADIYQTPRYLVIGTGKKITLECSQTMGHDKMYWYQQDPGMELHLIHYSYGVNSTEKGDLSSESTVSRIRTEHFPLTLESARPSHTSQYLCASSELEGHTDTQYFGPGTRLTVL.

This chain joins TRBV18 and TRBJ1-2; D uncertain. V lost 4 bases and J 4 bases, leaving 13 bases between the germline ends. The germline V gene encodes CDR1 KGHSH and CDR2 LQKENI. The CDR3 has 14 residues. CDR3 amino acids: CASSLQEGGYGYTF. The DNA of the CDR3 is TGTGCCAGCTCACTCCAGGAAGGCGGCTATGGCTACACCTTC.

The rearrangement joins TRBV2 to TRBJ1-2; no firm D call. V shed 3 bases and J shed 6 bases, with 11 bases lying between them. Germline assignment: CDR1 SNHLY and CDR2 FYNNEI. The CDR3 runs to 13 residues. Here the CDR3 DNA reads TGTGCCAGCAGTGAGGTTAGGGTCCATGGCTACACCTTC. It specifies CASSEVRVHGYTF.

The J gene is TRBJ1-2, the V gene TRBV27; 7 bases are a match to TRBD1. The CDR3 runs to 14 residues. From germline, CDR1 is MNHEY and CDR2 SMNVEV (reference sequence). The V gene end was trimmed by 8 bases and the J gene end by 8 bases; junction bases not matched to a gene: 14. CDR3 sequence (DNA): TGTGCCAGCCACCCCGGTGGAGGGGGCGTCGGCTACACCTTC. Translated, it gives CASHPGGGGVGYTF.

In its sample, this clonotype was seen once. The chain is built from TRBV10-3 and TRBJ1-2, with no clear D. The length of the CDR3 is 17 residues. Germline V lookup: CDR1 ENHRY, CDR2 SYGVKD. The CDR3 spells CAPSESAPGAVLYGYTF. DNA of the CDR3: TGTGCTCCCAGTGAGTCCGCCCCAGGAGCCGTCCTCTATGGCTACACCTTC.

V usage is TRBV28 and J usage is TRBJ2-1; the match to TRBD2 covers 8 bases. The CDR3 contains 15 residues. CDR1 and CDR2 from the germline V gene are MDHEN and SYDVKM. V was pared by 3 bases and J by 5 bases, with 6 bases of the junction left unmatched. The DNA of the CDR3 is TGTGCCAGCAGTTTTGGCGGGAGGCATAACAATGAGCAGTTCTTC. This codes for CASSFGGRHNNEQFF.

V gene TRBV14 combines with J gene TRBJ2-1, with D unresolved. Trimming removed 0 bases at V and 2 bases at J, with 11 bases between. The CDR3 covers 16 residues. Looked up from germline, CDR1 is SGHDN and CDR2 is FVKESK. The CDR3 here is CASSQDPPYPYNEQFF. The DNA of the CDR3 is TGTGCCAGCAGCCAAGATCCTCCATACCCCTACAATGAGCAGTTCTTC.

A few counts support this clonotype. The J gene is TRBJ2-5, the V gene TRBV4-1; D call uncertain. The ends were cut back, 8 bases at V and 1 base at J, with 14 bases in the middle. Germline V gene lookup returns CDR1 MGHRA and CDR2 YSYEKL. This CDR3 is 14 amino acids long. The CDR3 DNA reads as TGCGCCAGCGCACTCCTGGCGACCCAAGAGACCCAGTACTTC. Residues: CASALLATQETQYF.

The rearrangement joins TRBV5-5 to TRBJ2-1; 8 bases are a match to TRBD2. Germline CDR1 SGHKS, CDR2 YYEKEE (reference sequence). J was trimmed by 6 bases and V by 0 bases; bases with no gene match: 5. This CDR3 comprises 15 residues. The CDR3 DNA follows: TGTGCCAGCAGCTTGGGACTAGCGTTCGGCAATGAGCAGTTCTTC. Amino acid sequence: CASSLGLAFGNEQFF.

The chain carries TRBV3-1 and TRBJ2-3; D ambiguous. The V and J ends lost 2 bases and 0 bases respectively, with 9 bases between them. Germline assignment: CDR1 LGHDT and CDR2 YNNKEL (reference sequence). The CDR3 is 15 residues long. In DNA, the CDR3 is TGTGCCAGCAGCCAAAGGAAAATTAGCACAGATACGCAGTATTTT. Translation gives CASSQRKISTDTQYF.